This is a list of T cell receptor beta chains from one sample in a study of T cells after yellow fever vaccination. TCRdb reprocessed the 5' RACE reads with MiXCR, giving one entry per CDR3 protein. Found here are 110,000 to 150,000 distinct CDR3 sequences, under 7% of them singletons; the top ten hold 0.55% to 0.7%. The material sequenced was CD4+ T cells sorted from PBMCs, taken 10 days after the yellow fever booster vaccination. These receptors were collected from a man between 25 and 39 years old who received the YFV17D yellow fever vaccine. Both conserved end residues are part of each CDR3. A D gene is named only where the DNA matches it firmly. Clone size is given for some rows only: seen once, a few or many times, or a class if the clone is expanded.

TRBJ2-1 | - | TRBV7-9 | 12 | many | TGTGCCAGCAGCTCCTGGGACTATGAGCAGTTCTTC | CASSSWDYEQFF
TRBJ2-6 | - | TRBV4-2 | 17 | many | TGTGCCAGCAGCCAAGATGTCCCCACCTCTGGGGCCAACGTCCTGACTTTC | CASSQDVPTSGANVLTF
TRBJ2-1 | - | TRBV18 | 17 | few | TGTGCCAGCTCACCAATGGGGACCTCGAGGTGGGGGAATGAGCAGTTCTTC | CASSPMGTSRWGNEQFF
TRBJ2-1 | - | TRBV5-1 | 11 | many | TGCGCCAGCAGTTCGCAGACTGAGCAGTTCTTC | CASSSQTEQFF
TRBJ2-1 | TRBD1 | TRBV5-6 | 13 | many | TGTGCCAGCAGCGAGCCAGGGGGCGATGAGCAGTTCTTC | CASSEPGGDEQFF
TRBJ2-7 | - | TRBV29-1 | 9 | many | TGCAGCGTTCCATTAGGGCAGTACTTC | CSVPLGQYF
TRBJ2-3 | - | TRBV24-1 | 14 | many | TGTGCCACCGCCGGGGGGCTGAGCTCAGATACGCAGTATTTT | CATAGGLSSDTQYF
TRBJ2-7 | - | TRBV7-2 | 12 | many | TGTGCCAGCAGCCGTATTAGTTCGAAGCAGTACTTC | CASSRISSKQYF
TRBJ2-3 | - | TRBV4-3 | 15 | once | TGCGCCAGCAGCCACGGACACTACCAGGCAGATACGCAGAATTTT | CASSHGHYQADTQNF
TRBJ2-3 | - | TRBV12-3/TRBV12-4 | 14 | many | TGTGCCAGCAGTGGAACCTTGGGGACAGATACGCAGTATTTT | CASSGTLGTDTQYF
TRBJ2-7 | TRBD1 | TRBV3-1 | 16 | many | TGTGCCAGCAGCCAAGCTTTTACAGGGGCGTCCTACGAGCAGTACTTC | CASSQAFTGASYEQYF
TRBJ2-3 | - | TRBV29-1 | 17 | - | TGCAGCGTTGAAGTGACCGTAACTGCGGCGAGCACAGATACGCAGTATTTT | CSVEVTVTAASTDTQYF
TRBJ2-1 | - | TRBV28 | 13 | many | TGTGCCAGCGGACGGGAGATCGGCAATGAGCAGTTCTTC | CASGREIGNEQFF
TRBJ1-6 | - | TRBV10-3 | 15 | many | TGTGCCATCAGTGAGGGGTCAGCCTATAATTCACCCCTCCACTTT | CAISEGSAYNSPLHF
TRBJ2-1 | - | TRBV14 | 12 | many | TGTGCCAGCAGCCAAGCGAACGGTCGGCAGTTCTTC | CASSQANGRQFF
TRBJ2-4 | TRBD2 | TRBV20-1 | 14 | - | TGCAGTGCTAGCCGGGCTGGAGGGGAGGGCATTCAGTACTTC | CSASRAGGEGIQYF
TRBJ2-7 | TRBD2 | TRBV20-1 | 13 | few | TGCAGTGCCGCGACTAGCGGGAGCCACGAGCAGTACTTC | CSAATSGSHEQYF
TRBJ2-7 | - | TRBV18 | 14 | - | TGTGCCAGCTCACCAAGGAAGACGGAATACGAGCAGTACTTC | CASSPRKTEYEQYF
TRBJ1-2 | TRBD1 | TRBV19 | 13 | many | TGTGCCAGTACTAAACAGGGGAACTATGGCTACACCTTC | CASTKQGNYGYTF
TRBJ2-1 | TRBD2 | TRBV24-1 | 17 | many | TGTGCCACCAGTGATTCTGGGCCCGGGACTAGGGGGAATGAGCAGTTCTTC | CATSDSGPGTRGNEQFF
TRBJ2-5 | - | TRBV6-5 | 14 | many | TGTGCCAGCAGTTATCAGTTCGCGGTTGAGACCCAGTACTTC | CASSYQFAVETQYF
TRBJ2-7 | - | TRBV10-2 | 13 | many | TGCGCCAGCAGTGAGTCGTATACAAACGAGCAGTACTTC | CASSESYTNEQYF
TRBJ2-1 | TRBD1 | TRBV5-6 | 15 | few | TGTGCCAGCAGCGCCGGACAGGGCCAATACAATGAGCAGTTCTTC | CASSAGQGQYNEQFF
TRBJ2-1 | - | TRBV7-2 | 14 | many | TGTGCCAGCAGCTTAGGGGGACTTTCAAATGAGCAGTTCTTC | CASSLGGLSNEQFF
TRBJ2-7 | - | TRBV24-1 | 11 | many | TGTGCCACCAGTGACGGATACGAGCAGTACTTC | CATSDGYEQYF
TRBJ2-1 | TRBD1 | TRBV4-2 | 15 | - | TGTGCCAGCAGCCAAGAACAGGGGGCATACTATGAGCAGTTCTTC | CASSQEQGAYYEQFF
TRBJ2-1 | TRBD2 | TRBV20-1 | 11 | few | TGCAGTGCTAGAACTAGCGGGAGGCAGTTCTTC | CSARTSGRQFF
TRBJ2-1 | TRBD2 | TRBV6-4 | 15 | many | TGTGCCAGCAGTCCACTAGCGGGGAAGCACAATGAGCAGTTCTTC | CASSPLAGKHNEQFF
TRBJ2-4 | TRBD1 | TRBV4-3 | 14 | few | TGCGCCAGCAGCCCCAACAGGGGGCAGGACATTCAGTACTTC | CASSPNRGQDIQYF
TRBJ2-5 | TRBD2 | TRBV7-2 | 15 | - | TGTGCCAGCAGCCCGCTAGCGGGAGGGCCGGAGACCCAGTACTTC | CASSPLAGGPETQYF
TRBJ2-7 | - | TRBV10-3 | 12 | - | TGTGCCACCAATAGCGGAGGGTACGAGCAGTACTTC | CATNSGGYEQYF
TRBJ2-7 | - | TRBV29-1 | 16 | few | TGCAGCGTGCCCCTCCAAGGAGGGTTCGGGCCGGGTGAGCAGTACTTC | CSVPLQGGFGPGEQYF
TRBJ2-1 | - | TRBV5-1 | 15 | many | TGCGCCAGCAGCCCTGGAGGCGGATCCTTCAATGAGCAGTTCTTC | CASSPGGGSFNEQFF
TRBJ2-2 | - | TRBV10-1 | 13 | - | TGCGCCAGTAAGGCAGGGGGGACCGGGGAGCTGTTTTTT | CASKAGGTGELFF
TRBJ1-1 | - | TRBV4-3 | 16 | many | TGCGCCAGCAGCCATGACGGGGCGCGTCGGGCCACTGAAGCTTTCTTT | CASSHDGARRATEAFF
TRBJ2-3 | TRBD2 | TRBV28 | 16 | many | TGTGCCAGCAGTTTCTCTAGCGGGAGGGGCACAGATACGCAGTATTTT | CASSFSSGRGTDTQYF
TRBJ2-5 | - | TRBV3-1 | 14 | many | TGTGCCAGCAGCCAAGACTGGTACCAAGAGACCCAGTACTTC | CASSQDWYQETQYF
TRBJ1-3 | - | TRBV14 | 12 | many | TGTGCCAGCAGCCAAACTGGAAACACCATATATTTT | CASSQTGNTIYF
TRBJ2-2 | - | TRBV6-5 | 14 | few | TGTGCCAGCAGTTACGCGGACTACACCGGGGAGCTGTTTTTT | CASSYADYTGELFF
TRBJ2-5 | TRBD2 | TRBV3-1 | 17 | many | TGTGCCAGCACCGCCTCCGGGACTAGCGGGAGTTTAGAGACCCAGTACTTC | CASTASGTSGSLETQYF
TRBJ2-5 | TRBD2 | TRBV20-1 | 17 | few | TGCTGTGCTAGCCCATTGGGACAACTAGCGGGAGAGAAGACCCAGTACTTC | CCASPLGQLAGEKTQYF
TRBJ2-1 | TRBD2 | TRBV7-3 | 14 | many | TGTGCCAGCGGCGGGGGTGGCGGGACTAATGAGCAGTTCTTC | CASGGGGGTNEQFF
TRBJ1-1 | - | TRBV20-1 | 15 | - | TGCAGTGCTAGCTCTTCCGGGGGCGGAAACACTGAAGCTTTCTTT | CSASSSGGGNTEAFF
TRBJ2-1 | TRBD2 | TRBV20-1 | 13 | few | TGCAGCGCCTCTAGCGGGAGTCAAAATGAGCAGTTCTTC | CSASSGSQNEQFF
TRBJ1-1 | - | TRBV10-2 | 14 | many | TGCGCCAGCAGTGAGTCGGATATGAACACTGAAGCTTTCTTT | CASSESDMNTEAFF
TRBJ1-3 | - | TRBV3-1 | 16 | few | TGTGCCAGCAGCCAACCTAGGTTCCACGCCGGAAACACCATATATTTT | CASSQPRFHAGNTIYF
TRBJ2-5 | - | TRBV5-1 | 14 | many | TGCGCCAGCAGCTTGGAAGGCAACGGGGAGACCCAGTACTTC | CASSLEGNGETQYF
TRBJ2-2 | TRBD2 | TRBV7-2 | 16 | many | TGTGCCAGCAGCTTGGGACTAGCGGGACTCACCGGGGAGCTGTTTTTT | CASSLGLAGLTGELFF
TRBJ2-5 | TRBD2 | TRBV10-3 | 14 | many | TGTGCCATCAGGAGACTAGCGGGGGAAGAGACCCAGTACTTC | CAIRRLAGEETQYF
TRBJ2-6 | TRBD1 | TRBV5-8 | 18 | many | TGTGCCAGCAGCTTGGGACAGGGTGGGGGATCTGGGGCCAACGTCCTGACTTTC | CASSLGQGGGSGANVLTF